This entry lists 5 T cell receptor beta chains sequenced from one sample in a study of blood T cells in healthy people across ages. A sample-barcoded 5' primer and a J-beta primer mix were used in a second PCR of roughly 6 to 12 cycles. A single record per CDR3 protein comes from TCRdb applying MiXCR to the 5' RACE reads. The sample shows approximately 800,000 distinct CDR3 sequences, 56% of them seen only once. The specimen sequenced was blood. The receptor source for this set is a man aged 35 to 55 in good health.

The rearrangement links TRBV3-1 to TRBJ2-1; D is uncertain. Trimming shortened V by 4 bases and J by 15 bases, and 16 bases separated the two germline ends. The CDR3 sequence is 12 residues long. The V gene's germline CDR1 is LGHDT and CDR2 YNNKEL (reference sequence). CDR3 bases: TGTGCCAGCAGCCCAGGTCGATCGTTGTGGTTCTTC. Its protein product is CASSPGRSLWFF.

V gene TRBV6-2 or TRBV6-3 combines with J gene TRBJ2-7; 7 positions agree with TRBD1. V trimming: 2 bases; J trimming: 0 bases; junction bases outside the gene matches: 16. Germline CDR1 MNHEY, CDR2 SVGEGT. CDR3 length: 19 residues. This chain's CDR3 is CASSYPHTYRGQTSYEQYF. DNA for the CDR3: TGTGCCAGCAGTTACCCCCATACATACAGGGGCCAGACCTCCTACGAGCAGTACTTC.

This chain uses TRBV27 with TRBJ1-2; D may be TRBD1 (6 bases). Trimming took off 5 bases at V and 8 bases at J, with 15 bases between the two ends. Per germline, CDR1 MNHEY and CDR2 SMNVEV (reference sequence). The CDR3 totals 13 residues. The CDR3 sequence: CASSDGGHLGYTF. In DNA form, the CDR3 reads TGTGCCAGCAGTGATGGGGGCCACCTGGGCTACACCTTC.

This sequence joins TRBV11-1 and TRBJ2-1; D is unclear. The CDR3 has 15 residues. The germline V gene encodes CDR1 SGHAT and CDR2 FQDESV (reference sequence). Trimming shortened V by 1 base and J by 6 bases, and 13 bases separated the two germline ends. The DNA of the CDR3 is TGTGCCAGCAGCTTAGTCTTATTCGGCGGCAATGAGCAGTTCTTC. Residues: CASSLVLFGGNEQFF.

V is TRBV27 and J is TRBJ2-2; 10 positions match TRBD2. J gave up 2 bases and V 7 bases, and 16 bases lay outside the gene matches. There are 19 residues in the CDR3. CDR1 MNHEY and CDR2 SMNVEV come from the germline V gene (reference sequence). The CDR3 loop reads CASKFIVLAGGPNTGELFF. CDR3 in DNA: TGTGCCAGCAAGTTTATCGTATTAGCGGGAGGACCTAACACCGGGGAGCTGTTTTTT.